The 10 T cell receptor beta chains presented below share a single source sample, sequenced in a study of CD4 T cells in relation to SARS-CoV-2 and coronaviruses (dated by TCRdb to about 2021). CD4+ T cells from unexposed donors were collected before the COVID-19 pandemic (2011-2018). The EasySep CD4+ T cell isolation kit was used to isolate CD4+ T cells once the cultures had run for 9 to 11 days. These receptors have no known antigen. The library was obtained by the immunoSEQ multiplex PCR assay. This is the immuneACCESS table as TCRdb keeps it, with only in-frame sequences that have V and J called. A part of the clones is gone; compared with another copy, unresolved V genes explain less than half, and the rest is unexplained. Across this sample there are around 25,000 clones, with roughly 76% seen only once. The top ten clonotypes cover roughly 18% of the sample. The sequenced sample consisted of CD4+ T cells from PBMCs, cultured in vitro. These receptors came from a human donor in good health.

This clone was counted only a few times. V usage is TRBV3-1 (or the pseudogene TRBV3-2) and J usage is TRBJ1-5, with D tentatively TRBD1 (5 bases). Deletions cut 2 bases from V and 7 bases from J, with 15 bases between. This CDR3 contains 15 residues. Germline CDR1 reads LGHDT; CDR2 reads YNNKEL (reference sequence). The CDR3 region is CASSQSGSGGQPQHF. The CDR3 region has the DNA TGTGCCAGCAGCCAATCTGGGTCGGGGGGACAGCCCCAGCATTTT.

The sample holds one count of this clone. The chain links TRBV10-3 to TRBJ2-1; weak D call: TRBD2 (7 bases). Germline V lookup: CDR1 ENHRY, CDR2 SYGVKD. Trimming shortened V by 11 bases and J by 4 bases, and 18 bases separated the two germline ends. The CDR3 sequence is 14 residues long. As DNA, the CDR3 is TGTGCCGCCCGAGGGGGGGCCTTGTACAATGAGCAGTTCTTC. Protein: CAARGGALYNEQFF.

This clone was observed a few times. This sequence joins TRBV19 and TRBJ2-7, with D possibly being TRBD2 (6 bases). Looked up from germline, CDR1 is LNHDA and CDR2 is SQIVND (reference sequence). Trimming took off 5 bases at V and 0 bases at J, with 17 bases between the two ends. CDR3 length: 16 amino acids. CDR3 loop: CASSPGRPGSSYEQYF. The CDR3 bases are TGTGCCAGTAGTCCCGGACGGCCCGGGAGCTCCTACGAGCAGTACTTC.

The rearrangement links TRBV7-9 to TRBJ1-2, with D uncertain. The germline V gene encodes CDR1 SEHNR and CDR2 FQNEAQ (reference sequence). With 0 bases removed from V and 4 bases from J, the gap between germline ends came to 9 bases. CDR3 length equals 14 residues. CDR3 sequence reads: CASSLAAGSYGYTF. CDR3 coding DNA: TGTGCCAGCAGCTTAGCGGCAGGATCCTATGGCTACACCTTC.

CDR3 sequence: CAWSVFDSSGQPQHF. The CDR3 nucleotides read TGTGCCTGGAGTGTATTCGACAGCTCGGGGCAGCCCCAGCATTTT. The V call is TRBV30, the J call TRBJ1-5; possibly TRBD1 for D (5 bases). The germline V gene encodes CDR1 GTSNPN and CDR2 SVGIG (reference sequence). The CDR3 has 15 residues. V dropped 0 bases and J dropped 7 bases, with 16 bases sitting between them. Looking up the rest from reference TRBV30 and TRBJ1-5 gives the full variable domain: SQTIHQWPATLVQPVGSPLSLECTVEGTSNPNLYWYRQAAGRGLQLLFYSVGIGQISSEVPQNLSASRPQDRQFILSSKKLLLSDSGFYLCAWSVFDSSGQPQHFGDGTRLSIL.

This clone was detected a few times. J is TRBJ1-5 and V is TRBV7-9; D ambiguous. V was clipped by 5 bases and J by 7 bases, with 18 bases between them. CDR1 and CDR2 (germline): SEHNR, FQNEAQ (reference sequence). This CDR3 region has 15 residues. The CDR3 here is CASSPTPQQSQPQHF. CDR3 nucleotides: TGTGCCAGCAGCCCAACCCCGCAACAGAGCCAGCCCCAGCATTTT.

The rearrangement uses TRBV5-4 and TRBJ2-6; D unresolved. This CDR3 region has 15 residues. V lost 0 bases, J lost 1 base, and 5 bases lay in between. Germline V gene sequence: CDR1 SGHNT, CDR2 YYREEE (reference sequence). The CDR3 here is CASSLGTSGANVLTF. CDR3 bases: TGTGCCAGCAGCTTGGGGACGTCTGGGGCCAACGTCCTGACTTTC.

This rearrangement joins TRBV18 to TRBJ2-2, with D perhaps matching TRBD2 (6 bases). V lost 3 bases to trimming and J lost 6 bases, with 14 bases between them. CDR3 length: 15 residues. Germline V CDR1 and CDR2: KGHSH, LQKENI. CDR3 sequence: CASSPGGFISGELFF. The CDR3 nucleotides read TGTGCCAGCTCACCTGGAGGGTTCATTTCCGGGGAGCTGTTTTTT.

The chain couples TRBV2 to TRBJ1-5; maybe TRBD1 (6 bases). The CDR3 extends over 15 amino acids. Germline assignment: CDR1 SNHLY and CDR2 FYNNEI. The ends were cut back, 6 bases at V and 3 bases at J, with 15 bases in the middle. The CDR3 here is CASRATGLLNQPQHF. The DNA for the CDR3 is TGTGCCAGCAGGGCGACAGGTTTGCTCAATCAGCCCCAGCATTTT.

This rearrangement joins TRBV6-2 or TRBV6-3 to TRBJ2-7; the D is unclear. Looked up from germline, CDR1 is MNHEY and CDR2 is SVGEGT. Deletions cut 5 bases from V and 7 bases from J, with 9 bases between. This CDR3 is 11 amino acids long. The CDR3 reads CASSQTGEQYF. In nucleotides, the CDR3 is TGTGCCAGCAGTCAAACTGGGGAGCAGTACTTC.